Presented here are 11 T cell receptor beta chains from one specimen sequenced in a study of identical twins. Each CDR3 protein is one row after TCRdb ran MiXCR on the 5' RACE reads. The sample lists about 240,000 distinct CDR3 sequences, approximately 10% occurring once. The sequenced sample consisted of memory T cells sorted from blood. The receptors were sampled from a man aged 50-60 years in good health.

In this sample, this clonotype turned up many times. The chain couples TRBV28 to TRBJ1-1; TRBD1 is a possible D gene (5 bases). The CDR3 sequence is 14 residues long. Trimming took off 1 base at V and 4 bases at J, with 10 bases between the two ends. Germline values: CDR1 MDHEN, CDR2 SYDVKM. The CDR3 protein is CASSLYGGTTEAFF. The CDR3 nucleotides are TGTGCCAGCAGTTTATATGGCGGGACCACTGAAGCTTTCTTT.

The chain uses TRBV11-2 and TRBJ1-4; D is unresolved. CDR3 length equals 13 residues. Germline V CDR1 and CDR2: SGHAT, FQNNGV. V lost 0 bases and J lost 7, with 6 bases in between. CDR3 in DNA: TGTGCCAGCAGCTTAGAAATTGGTGAAAAACTGTTTTTT. Its translation is CASSLEIGEKLFF.

This clonotype was picked up a small number of times. The gene calls are TRBV3-1 and TRBJ2-7; a possible D gene is TRBD2 (6 bases). From germline, CDR1 is LGHDT and CDR2 YNNKEL (reference sequence). V lost 1 base to trimming and J lost 5 bases, with 18 bases between them. The CDR3 contains 16 residues. The CDR3 DNA sequence: TGTGCCAGCAGCCAAGGAGTACGGGAGTCCCTCCACGAGCAGTACTTC. The encoded protein is CASSQGVRESLHEQYF.

The chain links TRBV20-1 to TRBJ2-7; D perhaps matches TRBD1 (6 bases). Germline values: CDR1 DFQATT, CDR2 SNEGSKA (reference sequence). The CDR3 loop spans 15 amino acids. V dropped 6 bases and J dropped 0 bases, with 18 bases sitting between them. The CDR3 loop is CSANPTGNPSYEQYF. The CDR3 DNA follows: TGCAGTGCCAACCCTACAGGGAATCCCTCCTACGAGCAGTACTTC.

This clonotype turned up a few times. The genes are TRBV6-1 and TRBJ2-1; D is ambiguous. The CDR3 covers 9 residues. Germline assignment: CDR1 MNHNS and CDR2 SASEGT. Trimming stripped 11 bases from V and 8 bases from J, with 7 bases between. CDR3 protein: CAAGYEQFF. Here the CDR3 DNA reads TGTGCCGCCGGATATGAGCAGTTCTTC.

Ten or more counts support this clonotype. The V and J genes are TRBV28 and TRBJ2-7; D may be TRBD1 (5 bases). The CDR3 contains 15 residues. V was cut by 4 bases and J by 3 bases, with 16 bases left in between. CDR1 is MDHEN and CDR2 is SYDVKM in the germline V gene. The CDR3 region is CASSSRSTALYEQYF. The CDR3 DNA follows: TGTGCCAGCAGTTCCCGATCGACAGCGCTCTACGAGCAGTACTTC.

There are many counts of this clonotype. The chain employs TRBV20-1 and TRBJ2-2, with D perhaps TRBD1 (5 bases). CDR3 size: 14 residues. V was clipped by 6 bases and J by 6 bases, with 17 bases between them. The germline V gene encodes CDR1 DFQATT and CDR2 SNEGSKA (reference sequence). DNA for the CDR3: TGCAGTGCCAGGACCAGGGATGGTCCCGGGGAGCTGTTTTTT. Its protein product is CSARTRDGPGELFF.

This clonotype showed up many times. The gene calls are TRBV4-2 and TRBJ2-1, with 9 nucleotides matching TRBD2. Trimming took 6 bases from V and 1 from J; bases not matched to a gene: 4. The CDR3 consists of 15 residues. Germline V gene data show CDR1 as LGHNA and CDR2 as YNFKEQ. CDR3 in DNA: TGTGCCAGCAGTCCACTAGCGGGTTCCTACAATGAGCAGTTCTTC. Amino acid sequence: CASSPLAGSYNEQFF.

J is TRBJ2-4 and V is TRBV18, with 7 bases fitting TRBD2. The J segment lost 0 bases and the V segment lost 5 bases, leaving 7 bases of the junction unmatched. CDR1 is KGHSH and CDR2 is LQKENI in the germline V gene. This CDR3 contains 16 residues. CDR3: CASSSGGRLAKNIQYF. CDR3 nucleotides: TGTGCCAGCTCATCGGGAGGCAGACTAGCCAAAAACATTCAGTACTTC.

This clonotype was observed many times. This rearrangement joins TRBV7-9 to TRBJ2-3; TRBD1 or TRBD2 may be the D gene (5 bases each). Trimming removed 4 bases at V and 0 bases at J, with 17 bases between. The germline CDR1 and CDR2 sequences are SEHNR and FQNEAQ (reference sequence). The CDR3 is made up of 17 amino acids. The chain's CDR3 is CASSWPGAVPSTDTQYF. CDR3 bases: TGTGCCAGCAGCTGGCCCGGGGCAGTTCCTAGCACAGATACGCAGTATTTT.

This clonotype was recorded many times. The V and J genes are TRBV5-1 and TRBJ2-5, with 7 bases fitting TRBD2. J gave up 2 bases and V 4 bases, and 8 bases lay outside the gene matches. The CDR3 length is 15 residues. Germline V CDR1 and CDR2: SGHRS, YFSETQ. The CDR3: CASSRTGTTQETQYF. In DNA, the CDR3 is TGCGCCAGCAGCCGCACCGGGACTACACAAGAGACCCAGTACTTC. Together with reference TRBV5-1 and TRBJ2-5, the CDR3 gives the full variable domain: KAGVTQTPRYLIKTRGQQVTLSCSPISGHRSVSWYQQTPGQGLQFLFEYFSETQRNKGNFPGRFSGRQFSNSRSEMNVSTLELGDSALYLCASSRTGTTQETQYFGPGTRLLVL.